This TCR beta chain was observed in a study of blood T cells in healthy people across ages. With each sample, at least 6 micrograms of total RNA were extracted. Germline CDR1 is SEHNR and CDR2 is FQNEAQ (reference sequence). The CDR3 has 15 amino acids. Trimming removed 6 bases at V and 1 base at J, with 14 bases between. Primed by a sample-barcoded 5' primer and a J-beta primer mix, a second PCR proceeded for 7 to 11 cycles. In TCRdb, the 5' RACE reads were re-called with MiXCR into one record per CDR3 protein. The table includes a few hundred thousand distinct CDR3 sequences, 25% to 30% detected once. In the case of this clonotype: Its antigen remains unknown.

Study findings and constraints: Among T cells, TCR beta diversity per million cells dropped roughly linearly as age rose. Fewer expanded clones and more diversity marked long-lived versus aged donors.

What was sequenced was blood. The sequence was obtained from a woman in her seventies in good health. The rearrangement joins TRBV7-9 to TRBJ2-3, with D possibly being TRBD1 or TRBD2 (5 bases each). CDR3 amino acids: CASRITGTRTDTQYF. The CDR3 nucleotides are TGTGCCAGCAGGATTACCGGGACCCGCACAGATACGCAGTATTTT.